This T cell receptor (beta chain) was sequenced during a study of CD8 T cells in Susac syndrome. With random hexamers, reverse transcription was performed on roughly 0.45 to 1 ug of RNA. Using its own MiXCR run on the immunoSEQ multiplex PCR reads, TCRdb lists one record per CDR3 protein. Here the sample spans 140,000 or so distinct CDR3 sequences, about 95% being singletons. Sequencing was performed on CD4+ T cells from PBMCs. This TCR was sampled from a human donor with multiple sclerosis.

CDR3: CATSRGSKEGTGQETQYF. The CDR3 nucleotides read TGTGCCACCAGCAGAGGGTCAAAAGAGGGGACCGGCCAAGAGACCCAGTACTTC. This chain joins TRBV15 and TRBJ2-5; D assignment may be TRBD1 or TRBD2 (5 bases each). Trimming removed 1 base from V and 1 base from J, with 19 bases in between. Germline V gene lookup returns CDR1 LNHNV and CDR2 YYDKDF (reference sequence). The CDR3 totals 18 residues.